Listed here are 27 T cell receptor beta chains from one sample, sequenced in a study of T cell responses to AZD1222 COVID-19 vaccine. Data came from immunoSEQ multiplex PCR; TCRdb stores just in-frame clones and leaves some out. The repertoire consists of about 160,000 clones, with roughly nine tenths occurring once and the leading ten covering roughly 3.4%. The source was peripheral blood, collected 28 days after the second AZD1222 dose. The receptors originated from an adult who received the AZD1222 COVID-19 vaccine.

V usage is TRBV3-1 (or the pseudogene TRBV3-2) and J usage is TRBJ2-7; no firm D call. The germline V gene encodes CDR1 LGHDT and CDR2 YNNKEL (reference sequence). The CDR3 covers 14 residues. The germline V and J ends were trimmed by 3 bases and 0 bases, with 9 bases remaining between them. CDR3 region: CASSQGISSYEQYF. The CDR3 DNA reads as TGTGCCAGCAGCCAGGGGATTAGCTCCTACGAGCAGTACTTC.

The genes are TRBV6-5 and TRBJ1-3; 7 bases are a match to TRBD1. The V gene's germline CDR1 is MNHEY and CDR2 SVGAGI. J lost 9 bases, V lost 6 bases, and 11 bases had no gene match. The CDR3 sequence is 14 residues long. This CDR3 is CASRAGQDRVTIYF. As DNA, the CDR3 is TGTGCCAGCAGAGCCGGACAGGACCGGGTCACCATATATTTT.

The J gene is TRBJ1-1, the V gene TRBV2, with unresolved D. Trimming took off 10 bases at V and 8 bases at J, with 14 bases between the two ends. Germline loops: CDR1 SNHLY, CDR2 FYNNEI. This CDR3 spans 11 amino acids. The CDR3 region has the DNA TGTGCCACCTACCTTGAGACAGAAGCTTTCTTT. As protein: CATYLETEAFF.

The chain couples TRBV7-2 to TRBJ1-2, with D unresolved. The germline CDR1 and CDR2 sequences are SGHTA and FQGNSA. Trimming removed 0 bases from V and 8 bases from J, with 16 bases in between. There are 15 residues in the CDR3. The CDR3 bases are TGTGCCAGCAGCTTAGCTGTGAGACGCTTTCGCGGCTACACCTTC. It encodes CASSLAVRRFRGYTF.

The rearrangement uses TRBV6-5 and TRBJ2-7; D uncertain. The CDR3 totals 14 residues. Trimming pared 6 bases from V and 2 bases from J, leaving 14 bases between. From germline, CDR1 is MNHEY and CDR2 SVGAGI. This chain's CDR3 is CASSPRPITYEQYF. Here the CDR3 DNA reads TGTGCCAGCAGCCCGAGACCTATTACCTACGAGCAGTACTTC.

CDR3 region: CASSVLNRPYNEQFF. The CDR3, as DNA: TGTGCCAGCAGCGTGTTAAACCGGCCCTACAATGAGCAGTTCTTC. The rearrangement uses TRBV13 and TRBJ2-1; D is ambiguous. The germline V gene has CDR1 PRHDT and CDR2 FYEKMQ (reference sequence). The CDR3 extends over 15 amino acids. V was shortened by 5 bases and J by 2 bases, with 13 bases between the two germline ends.

CDR3: CATSASGPNEQFF. The CDR3, as DNA: TGTGCCACCAGTGCCTCAGGGCCCAATGAGCAGTTCTTC. The chain has TRBV24-1 and TRBJ2-1; D is perhaps TRBD1 (5 bases). The CDR3 is made up of 13 amino acids. Trimming stripped 5 bases from V and 6 bases from J, with 10 bases between. Germline loops: CDR1 KGHDR, CDR2 SFDVKD.

The J gene is TRBJ1-6, the V gene TRBV7-9; the match to TRBD1 covers 7 bases. The CDR3 is 13 residues long. V shed 4 bases and J 13 bases; nucleotides not matched to a gene: 7. Germline V gives CDR1 SEHNR, CDR2 FQNEAQ (reference sequence). The CDR3 nucleotides read TGTGCCAGCAGCTCGACAGGGAGTGAGCCCCTCCACTTT. Its translation: CASSSTGSEPLHF.

The rearrangement links TRBV18 to TRBJ2-7; the match to TRBD2 covers 7 bases. The CDR3 is 16 amino acids. From germline, CDR1 is KGHSH and CDR2 LQKENI. J lost 3 bases, V lost 3 bases, and 11 bases had no gene match. The CDR3 nucleotides read TGTGCCAGCTCACCCCTGGGAGGGAACGACGGCTACGAGCAGTACTTC. This gives the protein CASSPLGGNDGYEQYF.

This sequence joins TRBV11-3 and TRBJ1-3; 7 positions match TRBD1. Germline CDR1 SGHNT, CDR2 YENEEA. The CDR3 is made up of 16 amino acids. V shed 0 bases and J 4 bases; nucleotides not matched to a gene: 6. The CDR3 nucleotides are TGTGCCAGCAGCTTAGATGCCGGGACAGTGGGAAACACCATATATTTT. Its protein is CASSLDAGTVGNTIYF.

The V and J genes are TRBV5-1 and TRBJ1-1; tentative D call: TRBD1 (5 bases). CDR3 length equals 12 residues. V was shortened by 8 bases and J by 1 base, with 9 bases between the two germline ends. CDR1 is SGHRS and CDR2 is YFSETQ in the germline V gene. In DNA form, the CDR3 reads TGCGCCAGTCGAACAGGGAACACTGAAGCTTTCTTT. Its translation: CASRTGNTEAFF.

V usage is TRBV11-3 and J usage is TRBJ2-6; D uncertain. V was trimmed by 0 bases and J by 4 bases, leaving 10 bases between them. This CDR3 region has 16 residues. Germline-derived CDR1 and CDR2 are SGHNT and YENEEA. The CDR3, as DNA: TGTGCCAGCAGCTTAGATCTCGGTGCCGGGGCCAACGTCCTGACTTTC. This codes for CASSLDLGAGANVLTF.

The chain is built from TRBV5-1 and TRBJ2-7; D remains unclear. Trimming took off 2 bases at V and 3 bases at J, with 6 bases between the two ends. The CDR3 sequence is 12 residues long. CDR1 and CDR2 (germline): SGHRS, YFSETQ. The CDR3 is CASSFGDYEQYF. As DNA, the CDR3 is TGCGCCAGCAGCTTTGGAGACTACGAGCAGTACTTC. The full variable domain, rest sourced from reference TRBV5-1 and TRBJ2-7, is KAGVTQTPRYLIKTRGQQVTLSCSPISGHRSVSWYQQTPGQGLQFLFEYFSETQRNKGNFPGRFSGRQFSNSRSEMNVSTLELGDSALYLCASSFGDYEQYFGPGTRLTVT.

The chain carries TRBV19 and TRBJ2-5, with 9 nucleotides matching TRBD2. This CDR3 contains 15 residues. V gave up 1 base and J gave up 5 bases; unmatched junction bases: 5. Germline-derived CDR1 and CDR2 are LNHDA and SQIVND (reference sequence). CDR3 coding DNA: TGTGCCAGTAGTATAGTAGCGGGAGTTCTGGAGACCCAGTACTTC. Translating gives CASSIVAGVLETQYF.

The J gene is TRBJ1-4, the V gene TRBV4-1; D unresolved. The CDR3 has 15 residues. Trimming pared 4 bases from V and 4 bases from J, leaving 13 bases between. Germline V gives CDR1 MGHRA, CDR2 YSYEKL. DNA of the CDR3: TGCGCCAGCAGCCTCAGACACGGAATTAATGAAAAACTGTTTTTT. It is translated as CASSLRHGINEKLFF.

The chain couples TRBV5-1 to TRBJ2-1; the D is unclear. The germline V gene encodes CDR1 SGHRS and CDR2 YFSETQ. The V and J ends lost 4 bases and 5 bases respectively, with 7 bases between them. The CDR3 contains 12 residues. The DNA for the CDR3 is TGCGCCAGCAGCCGAGGAGACAATGAGCAGTTCTTC. Protein product: CASSRGDNEQFF.

The chain uses TRBV6-2 or TRBV6-3 and TRBJ1-2; D is undetermined. The CDR3 sequence is 13 residues long. Deletions cut 8 bases from V and 4 bases from J, with 14 bases between. Germline V gives CDR1 MNHEY, CDR2 SVGEGT. The DNA of the CDR3 is TGTGCCAGCGGCCCAGCCTTTGGCTATGGCTACACCTTC. It codes for CASGPAFGYGYTF.

The rearrangement links TRBV5-1 to TRBJ1-1; D is possibly TRBD1 (5 bases). V was pared by 1 base and J by 1 base, with 8 bases between. Per the germline V gene, CDR1 is SGHRS and CDR2 is YFSETQ. This CDR3 has 14 residues. CDR3 coding DNA: TGCGCCAGCAGCTTGCAGGGAAGGAACACTGAAGCTTTCTTT. Its translation is CASSLQGRNTEAFF.

The chain carries TRBV7-6 and TRBJ2-4; 7 nucleotides line up with TRBD1. The CDR3 has 15 residues. Unmatched junction bases numbered 4, after V lost 4 bases and J lost 1 base. Germline CDR1 is SGHVS and CDR2 is FNYEAQ. The CDR3 region is CASSSLQGAKNIQYF. As DNA, the CDR3 is TGTGCCAGCAGCTCCCTACAGGGGGCCAAAAACATTCAGTACTTC. The full variable domain, in which reference TRBV7-6 and TRBJ2-4 provide the parts outside the CDR3, is GAGVSQSPRYKVTKRGQDVALRCDPISGHVSLYWYRQALGQGPEFLTYFNYEAQQDKSGLPNDRFSAERPEGSISTLTIQRTEQRDSAMYRCASSSLQGAKNIQYFGAGTRLSVL.

The CDR3 here is CASSQTSGRANWYF. The CDR3 nucleotides are TGTGCCAGCAGCCAAACTAGCGGGAGGGCCAATTGGTACTTC. This chain uses TRBV6-2 or TRBV6-3 with TRBJ2-7, with 13 bases that match TRBD2. CDR3 length: 14 amino acids. The germline V gene has CDR1 MNHEY and CDR2 SVGEGT. The V and J ends lost 6 bases and 12 bases, in that order; junction bases with no gene match: 11.

V is TRBV7-3 and J is TRBJ2-6; 8 bases are a match to TRBD1. This CDR3 contains 17 residues. V was pared by 4 bases and J by 2 bases, with 7 bases of the junction left unmatched. CDR1 is SGHTA, CDR2 FQGTGA, per germline. Written as DNA, the CDR3 is TGTGCCAGCAGCTCAAGGACAGGGAACACTGGGGCCAACGTCCTGACTTTC. It encodes CASSSRTGNTGANVLTF.

J is TRBJ1-2 and V is TRBV5-8; D is ambiguous. Germline V lookup: CDR1 SGHTS, CDR2 YDEGEE. The CDR3 has 14 amino acids. Trimming took 4 bases from V and 3 from J, leaving 13 bases between them. CDR3 sequence: CASSPPGRDYGYTF. CDR3 nucleotide sequence: TGTGCCAGCAGCCCGCCCGGGAGGGACTATGGCTACACCTTC.

V and J are TRBV13 and TRBJ2-7; D gene ambiguous. Per germline, CDR1 PRHDT and CDR2 FYEKMQ (reference sequence). Trimming removed 6 bases from V and 6 bases from J, with 12 bases in between. This CDR3 has 12 residues. CDR3 coding DNA: TGTGCCAGCAGGTTGGGGTACGGCGAGCAGTACTTC. It encodes CASRLGYGEQYF.

The V gene is TRBV10-3, the J gene TRBJ2-7; 7 nucleotides align to TRBD1. The ends lost 7 bases at V and 0 bases at J; junction bases unmatched: 3. The germline V gene encodes CDR1 ENHRY and CDR2 SYGVKD. The CDR3 runs to 13 residues. The DNA for the CDR3 is TGTGCCATCAAGGACAGGCCCTCCTACGAGCAGTACTTC. Translated, it gives CAIKDRPSYEQYF.

The chain links TRBV4-1 to TRBJ1-3; a weak D match, TRBD1 (5 bases). Trimming shortened V by 2 bases and J by 0 bases, and 8 bases separated the two germline ends. This CDR3 has 15 amino acids. The germline V gene encodes CDR1 MGHRA and CDR2 YSYEKL. The CDR3 bases are TGCGCCAGCAGCCAATTGGGGGGCTCTGGAAACACCATATATTTT. Its protein product is CASSQLGGSGNTIYF.

The chain joins TRBV11-2 to TRBJ2-1; D is unresolved. V lost 5 bases and J lost 7, with 15 bases in between. The germline gives CDR1 SGHAT, CDR2 FQNNGV. CDR3 length equals 14 residues. In DNA form, the CDR3 reads TGTGCCAGCAGCCCGACCCTTTCGGCTAATGAGCAGTTCTTC. It encodes CASSPTLSANEQFF.

The chain links TRBV4-1 to TRBJ2-7, with 9 bases lining up with TRBD2. V was clipped by 4 bases and J by 4 bases; unmatched bases: 8. CDR1 MGHRA and CDR2 YSYEKL come from the germline V gene. The CDR3 sequence is 15 residues long. The CDR3 spells CASSRSTSGSYEQYF. CDR3 nucleotide sequence: TGCGCCAGCAGCCGGTCGACTAGCGGCTCATACGAGCAGTACTTC.